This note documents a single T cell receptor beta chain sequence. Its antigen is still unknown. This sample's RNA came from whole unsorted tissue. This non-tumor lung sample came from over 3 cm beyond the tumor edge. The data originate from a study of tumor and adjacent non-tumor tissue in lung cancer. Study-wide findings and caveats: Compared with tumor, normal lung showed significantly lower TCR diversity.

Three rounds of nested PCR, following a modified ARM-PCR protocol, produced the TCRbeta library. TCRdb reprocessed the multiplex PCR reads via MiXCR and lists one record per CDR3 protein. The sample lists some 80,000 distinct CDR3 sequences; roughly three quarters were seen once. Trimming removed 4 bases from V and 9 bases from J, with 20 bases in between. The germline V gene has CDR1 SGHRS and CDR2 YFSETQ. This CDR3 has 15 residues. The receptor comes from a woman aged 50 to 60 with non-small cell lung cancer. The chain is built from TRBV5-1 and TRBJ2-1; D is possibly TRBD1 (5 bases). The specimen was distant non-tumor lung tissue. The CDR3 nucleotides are TGCGCCAGCAGCCAGGGCAAGACGGCGTTGGGTGAGCAGTTCTTC. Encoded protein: CASSQGKTALGEQFF.